The 16 T cell receptor beta chains presented below share a single source sample, sequenced in a study of tumor-infiltrating lymphocytes in primary liver carcinoma. The authors made TCR beta cDNA from about 500 ng total RNA with a constant-region primer. TCR beta libraries came from three nested multiplex PCR rounds using slightly modified ARM-PCR. The study ran its first two PCR rounds for around 9 cycles each, using TRBV1-TRBV30 forward primers and a C-beta reverse primer. TCRdb recomputed calls from the multiplex PCR reads with MiXCR, one row per CDR3 protein. Found here are roughly 120,000 distinct CDR3 sequences, approximately 70% of them singletons; the top ten hold around 9.7%. Co-extraction of both nucleic acids (RNA and DNA) used roughly 19-33 mg of unsorted bulk tissue. Material: liver tumor tissue from sampling region 1. Subset specified: tumor region T1, superior pole. Receptors were obtained from a woman aged 55-69 years with primary liver carcinoma and hepatitis B virus infection.

Comments on this clonotype: This may arise from a read error, as a much more abundant clone is one base away. The CDR3 loop is CASSLDGFSYNEQFF. The CDR3 nucleotides read TGCGCCAGCAGCTTGGACGGTTTCTCCTACAATGAGCAGTTCTTC. V usage is TRBV5-1 and J usage is TRBJ2-1; D gene unclear. Germline V CDR1 and CDR2: SGHRS, YFSETQ. The CDR3 loop spans 15 amino acids. V lost 0 bases and J 0 bases, leaving 7 bases between the germline ends.

As for this clonotype: Possible read error: a much larger clone is one base away. The chain carries TRBV12-3 or TRBV12-4 and TRBJ1-5; no definite D call. V gave up 7 bases and J gave up 5 bases, with 15 bases separating them. The CDR3 is 14 residues long. In nucleotides, the CDR3 is TGTGCCAGCACCAGACATGGGGTTCATCAGCCCCAGCATTTT. Its translation: CASTRHGVHQPQHF.

The chain recombines TRBV6-5 with TRBJ2-7; 7 bases line up with TRBD2. V lost 5 bases and J lost 1; bases outside the gene matches: 8. Germline V gene lookup returns CDR1 MNHEY and CDR2 SVGAGI. This CDR3 is 15 amino acids long. This chain's CDR3 is CASSPTSENSYEQYF. CDR3 sequence (DNA): TGTGCCAGCAGTCCCACTAGCGAGAATTCCTACGAGCAGTACTTC.

Details on this clonotype: This may come from a read error, since a much larger clone is one base off. The chain employs TRBV12-3 or TRBV12-4 and TRBJ2-1; 8 bases align to TRBD2. The CDR3 spans 16 residues. Germline trimming cut 3 bases from V and 6 bases from J; bases unmatched to any gene: 10. CDR3 DNA: TGTGCCAGCAGTTTTGCTAGCGGGTTGAGGTTCAATGAGCAGTTCTTC. It specifies CASSFASGLRFNEQFF.

The table lists this clonotype with many counts. The CDR3 spells CASSHKTGTLGNPEQYF. The CDR3 DNA is TGTGCCAGCAGTCATAAAACCGGGACTCTTGGAAACCCCGAGCAGTACTTC. The rearrangement uses TRBV6-2 or TRBV6-3 and TRBJ2-7; possible D gene TRBD2, 6 bases. Per germline, CDR1 MNHEY and CDR2 SVGEGT. The CDR3 sequence is 17 residues long. Trimming pared 5 bases from V and 6 bases from J, leaving 26 bases between.

Comment on this clonotype: One end of the junction does not line up with germline, which may come from a read error. This chain uses TRBV11-2 with TRBJ2-3, with D tentatively TRBD1 (6 bases). The CDR3 is 15 residues long. Germline assignment: CDR1 SGHAT and CDR2 FQNNGV. DNA for the CDR3: TGTGCCAGCAGCTCAGTGGGACACCACACAGATATGCAGTATTTT. Translated: CASSSVGHHTDMQYF.

Regarding this clonotype: This may be a read error: a much more frequent sequence differs by one nucleotide. The chain employs TRBV4-2 and TRBJ2-1, with 9 bases aligning to TRBD2. The CDR3 sequence is 17 residues long. CDR1 LGHNA and CDR2 YNFKEQ come from the germline V gene. The CDR3 DNA follows: TGTGCCAGCAGCCAAGCGGTCTTTAGCGGGAGTGGTGATGAGCATTTCTTC. This gives the protein CASSQAVFSGSGDEHFF.

Concerning this clonotype itself: Lacking the conserved final phenylalanine or tryptophan, this CDR3 likely reflects a read error. V usage is TRBV12-3 or TRBV12-4 and J usage is TRBJ2-3; possible D gene TRBD2, 6 bases. With 3 bases removed from V and 1 base from J, the gap between germline ends came to 8 bases. The CDR3 has 14 amino acids. The CDR3 DNA is TGTGCCAGCAGTTTGGGAGGATGCACAGATACGCAGTATTCT. Translation: CASSLGGCTDTQYS.

As regards this clonotype: This sequence may be a read error, since a much larger clone differs from it by one base. This rearrangement joins TRBV12-3 or TRBV12-4 to TRBJ2-2; TRBD2 matches 12 bases. V was pared by 6 bases and J by 10 bases, with 9 bases of the junction left unmatched. This CDR3 is built from 15 residues. The CDR3 loop is CASRELAGGYAELFF. CDR3 bases: TGTGCCAGCAGGGAGCTAGCGGGAGGGTACGCGGAGCTGTTTTTT.

Comments on this clonotype: One end of the junction fails to match germline, which may point to a read error. The chain recombines TRBV11-2 with TRBJ1-1, with unresolved D. Germline loops: CDR1 SGHAT, CDR2 FQNNGV. The CDR3 covers 13 residues. The CDR3 nucleotides are TGTGCCAGGAGCTTGAGAGAGGACGGGGAAGCTTTCTTC. Translating it yields CARSLREDGEAFF.

A word on this clonotype: Since the CDR3 does not end with the conserved phenylalanine or tryptophan, this likely comes from a read error. The chain joins TRBV13 to TRBJ2-1; 16 bases agree with TRBD2. Per germline, CDR1 PRHDT and CDR2 FYEKMQ (reference sequence). The junction had 13 bases not matched to a gene; V was cut back by 5 bases and J by 6 bases. The CDR3 extends over 19 amino acids. The CDR3 loop is CASSPGLAGGPRSINEQFS. The CDR3 DNA is TGTGCCAGCAGCCCGGGACTAGCGGGAGGGCCGAGAAGCATCAATGAGCAGTTCTCC.

A remark on this clonotype: One junction end disagrees with the germline gene, perhaps due to a read error. The J gene is TRBJ2-1, the V gene TRBV28; D remains ambiguous. The CDR3 length is 15 residues. CDR1 and CDR2 from the germline V gene are MDHEN and SYDVKM. The CDR3 sequence: CASSPDSGSYDEQFF. CDR3 bases: TGCGCCAGCAGCCCAGACTCTGGCTCCTACGATGAGCAGTTCTTC. The full variable domain, completed using reference TRBV28 and TRBJ2-1, is DVKVTQSSRYLVKRTGEKVFLECVQDMDHENMFWYRQDPGLGLRLIYFSYDVKMKEKGDIPEGYSVSREKKERFSLILESASTNQTSMYLCASSPDSGSYDEQFFGPGTRLTVL.

Notes on this clonotype: This may arise from a read error, as a much more abundant clone is one base away. The chain has TRBV6-5 and TRBJ2-5; no clear D. CDR3 length: 16 amino acids. The germline gives CDR1 MNHEY, CDR2 SVGAGI. The CDR3 spells CASSYLGGPTQGTQYF. CDR3 in DNA: TGTGCCAGCAGTTACTTAGGCGGACCTACTCAAGGGACCCAGTACTTC.

The sample holds many counts of this clonotype. The genes are TRBV29-1 and TRBJ2-7; 14 bases are shared with TRBD2. Germline CDR1 reads SQVTM; CDR2 reads ANQGSEA. V trimming: 6 bases; J trimming: 2 bases; junction bases outside the gene matches: 9. This CDR3 spans 16 amino acids. The CDR3 region has the DNA TGCAGCGTGGGGACTAGCGGGAGTTGGGCCCCCTACGAGCAGTACTTC. This translates into CSVGTSGSWAPYEQYF.

This chain joins TRBV28 and TRBJ1-4; 8 positions match TRBD1. The CDR3 contains 13 residues. Losses at the gene ends were 5 bases for V and 8 bases for J; bases not matched to a gene: 4. Germline V gives CDR1 MDHEN, CDR2 SYDVKM. The CDR3 DNA reads as TGTGCCAGCAGTCGGACAGGGTTCGAAAAACTGTTTTTT. It yields the protein CASSRTGFEKLFF.

This clonotype has just one count. The junction differs from germline at one of its ends, possibly a read error. The chain employs TRBV29-1 and TRBJ2-4; 8 positions agree with TRBD1. The CDR3 length is 13 residues. Germline V gene data show CDR1 as SQVTM and CDR2 as ANQGSEA. CDR3 DNA sequence: TGCAGCGCTGGGCAGGGGGCCAAAAACACTCAGTACTTC. Translating it yields CSAGQGAKNTQYF.